These 23 T cell receptor beta chains were sequenced from one sample in a study of tissue T cells after allogeneic stem cell transplantation (dated by TCRdb to 2021 to 2024). Library preparation employed the immunoSEQ multiplex PCR assay. What TCRdb holds here is the immuneACCESS table cut down to in-frame rearrangements. Part of the clones is not present; checked against another copy, under half of the missing clones reflect an unresolved V gene, and the others are unexplained. In this sample the table shows approximately 47,000 clones, roughly four fifths of which occur a single time. About 0.7% of the sample rests with the top ten. The source material was sorted cells pooled from one or two spleens. The receptors derive from a pool of C57BL/6 mice in good health.

Turning to this clone: Gene names denote mouse genes. From the germline J gene comes the end of the CDR3, since the read stops 1 residue before it. The rearrangement links TRBV24 to TRBJ2-7; 13 bases align to TRBD2. The CDR3 runs 17 residues. V was clipped by 2 bases and J by 2 bases; unmatched bases: 6. CDR1 is KGHTA and CDR2 is FRNEEI in the germline V gene. CDR3 sequence reads: CASSLVGGTGGAYEQYF. The CDR3 bases that were read are TGTGCCAGCAGTCTGGTAGGGGGGACTGGGGGGGCCTATGAACAGTAC.

Only one count was recorded for this clone. The gene names here belong to mouse. The read is 1 residue too short to cover the CDR3 end, so that end is filled in from the germline J gene. J is TRBJ2-2 and V is TRBV1; no reliable D call. This CDR3 comprises 12 residues. Germline loops: CDR1 NSQYPW, CDR2 LRSPGD (reference sequence). The V gene lost 0 bases and the J gene lost 4 bases, with 0 bases spanning the gap. The CDR3 spells CTCSADTGQLYF. The covered CDR3 bases are TGCACCTGCAGTGCAGACACCGGGCAGCTCTAC.

Details on this clone: Mouse gene names apply. The covered CDR3 bases are TGTGCCAGCAGTCCTTCGGGACACAACACAGAAGTCTTC. This gives the protein CASSPSGHNTEVF. The full CDR3 protein is CASSPSGHNTEVFF. The rearrangement uses TRBV24 and TRBJ1-1, with a possible D match to TRBD1 (6 bases). The read ends 1 residue early relative to the CDR3; the germline J gene fills the gap. The germline gives CDR1 KGHTA, CDR2 FRNEEI. Trimming removed 4 bases from V and 2 bases from J, with 11 bases in between. The CDR3 consists of 14 residues.

With respect to this clone: Any gene name here is a mouse gene name. From the germline J gene comes the end of the CDR3, since the read stops 1 residue before it. This sequence joins TRBV2 and TRBJ1-3; a possible D gene is TRBD1 (6 bases). CDR3 length: 16 residues. Trimming pared 4 bases from V and 0 bases from J, leaving 13 bases between. Per germline, CDR1 LGHNA and CDR2 YSYQKL. The CDR3 loop is CASSRRDTHSGNTLYF. The covered CDR3 bases are TGTGCCAGCAGCCGCCGGGACACCCATTCTGGAAATACGCTCTAT.

This clone was seen once. The gene names here belong to mouse. The CDR3 goes on 1 residue after the read ends, and that part is filled in from the germline J gene. The V and J genes are TRBV19 and TRBJ1-1; 8 bases are shared with TRBD1. Per germline, CDR1 FNHDT and CDR2 SITEND (reference sequence). This CDR3 comprises 14 residues. After removal of 5 bases from V and 1 base from J, the junction contained 4 bases not matched to a gene. The CDR3 bases that were read are TGTGCCAGCAGCTCCGGGACAGGAAACACAGAAGTCTTC. This translates into CASSSGTGNTEVF. The CDR3 in its entirety is CASSSGTGNTEVFF.

In this sample, this clone turned up a few times. Mouse gene names apply. Read sequence stops 1 residue before the CDR3 end, and the germline J gene provides the missing end. The chain combines TRBV13-1 with TRBJ2-7, with a possible D match to TRBD1 (6 bases). V gave up 6 bases and J gave up 3 bases, with 10 bases separating them. In germline, CDR1 is NSHNY, CDR2 SYGAGN. This CDR3 has 12 amino acids. The part of the CDR3 DNA that was read is TGTGCCAGCACCGGGACAAACTATGAACAGTAC. It specifies CASTGTNYEQY. The full CDR3 protein reads CASTGTNYEQYF.

Notes on this clone: The gene names given are mouse names. Coverage ceases 1 residue before the CDR3 finishes, and the germline J gene fills in the end. The genes are TRBV26 and TRBJ2-5, with D possibly TRBD1 on 8 matching bases. Germline V gene sequence: CDR1 KGHPV, CDR2 FQNQEV (reference sequence). The CDR3 is 15 residues long. The V end was cut by 2 bases, the J end by 3 bases, with 12 bases between. The CDR3 reads CASSLLQGGQDTQYF. CDR3 bases read: TGTGCCAGCAGTCTGCTACAGGGGGGGCAAGACACCCAGTAC.

Concerning this clone itself: Mouse gene names and germline throughout. With the read ending 1 residue before the CDR3 end, the germline J gene is used to fill in that end. Different DNA sequences within this sample yield the same CDR3. The chain combines TRBV3 with TRBJ2-2; a weak D match, TRBD1 (6 bases). V gave up 5 bases and J gave up 2 bases, with 9 bases separating them. In germline, CDR1 is SNHLY, CDR2 FYNGKV (reference sequence). The CDR3 length is 14 residues. This chain's CDR3 is CASSPQGNTGQLYF. The CDR3 DNA, read in part, is TGTGCCAGCAGCCCCCAGGGGAACACCGGGCAGCTCTAC.

For this clone: Gene names refer to mouse genes. From the germline J gene comes the end of the CDR3, since the read stops 1 residue before it. This chain uses TRBV13-3 with TRBJ2-5, with 7 bases aligning to TRBD1. CDR1 is NNHDY, CDR2 SYVADS, per germline. This CDR3 is 14 amino acids long. Germline trimming cut 5 bases from V and 1 base from J; bases unmatched to any gene: 4. CDR3 sequence: CASSLGQDQDTQYF. CDR3 bases read: TGTGCCAGCAGCCTCGGACAGGACCAAGACACCCAGTAC.

Worth noting for this clone: The gene names given are mouse names. The CDR3 end is not reached by the read, which stops 1 residue before it; the germline J gene fills it in. Distinct nucleotide sequences in the sample also encode this CDR3. The genes are TRBV13-3 and TRBJ2-7, with D perhaps being TRBD1 or TRBD2 (5 bases each). Germline CDR1 NNHDY, CDR2 SYVADS. The CDR3 runs 14 residues. Trimming pared 0 bases from V and 0 bases from J, leaving 7 bases between. CDR3 in amino acids: CASSDGGSSYEQYF. The part of the CDR3 DNA that was read is TGTGCCAGCAGTGATGGGGGGAGCTCCTATGAACAGTAC.

In its sample, this clone was seen a few times. Gene names denote mouse genes. The read gets to within 1 residue of the CDR3 end, and the germline J gene fills in the rest. V and J are TRBV13-2 and TRBJ1-5; possible D gene TRBD1, 6 bases. The V and J ends lost 0 bases and 0 bases respectively, with 13 bases between them. Germline CDR1 is NNHNN and CDR2 is SYGAGS (reference sequence). The CDR3 length is 17 residues. Partial CDR3 DNA: TGTGCCAGCGGTGATGCAAGGACAGATTATAACAACCAGGCTCCGCTT. Its translation is CASGDARTDYNNQAPL. The full CDR3 reads CASGDARTDYNNQAPLF.

To note about this clone: Genes and germline come from the mouse. The CDR3 is cut off 1 residue early in the read; its end comes from the germline J gene. The rearrangement links TRBV13-2 to TRBJ1-4, with 7 bases lining up with TRBD1. The junction had 1 base not matched to a gene; V was cut back by 5 bases and J by 6 bases. CDR3 length: 12 residues. Germline values: CDR1 NNHNN, CDR2 SYGAGS (reference sequence). CDR3 sequence: CASGDRHERLFF. The part of the CDR3 DNA that was read is TGTGCCAGCGGGGACAGGCACGAAAGATTATTT.

Of note for this clone: Each gene name is a mouse one. The CDR3 end is not reached by the read, which stops 1 residue before it; the germline J gene fills it in. The chain has TRBV2 and TRBJ1-3, with TRBD1 as a possible D gene (5 bases). The CDR3 consists of 16 residues. Germline V gene data show CDR1 as LGHNA and CDR2 as YSYQKL. V shed 0 bases and J shed 0 bases, with 9 bases lying between them. The CDR3 bases that were read are TGTGCCAGCAGCCAAGAACCGGGGGATTCTGGAAATACGCTCTAT. This encodes CASSQEPGDSGNTLY. From start to end, the CDR3 is CASSQEPGDSGNTLYF.

On this clone itself: The gene names here belong to mouse. The read ends 1 residue before the CDR3 terminus; that terminus is restored from the germline J gene. V is TRBV1 and J is TRBJ2-4; 10 bases fit TRBD2. V gave up 1 base and J gave up 0 bases; unmatched junction bases: 4. This CDR3 region has 17 residues. In germline, CDR1 is NSQYPW, CDR2 LRSPGD (reference sequence). CDR3 in amino acids: CTCSAVGTGDSQNTLYF. The CDR3 bases that were read are TGCACCTGCAGTGCAGTGGGGACTGGGGATAGTCAAAACACCTTGTAC.

Notes on this clone: Genes and germline come from the mouse. The missing CDR3 end, 1 residue past where the read stops, is filled in from the germline J gene. The V and J genes are TRBV13-3 and TRBJ1-6; D is unclear. TRBJ1-6 is an open reading frame whose function is uncertain. The germline CDR1 and CDR2 sequences are NNHDY and SYVADS. This CDR3 is 14 amino acids long. Trimming cost V 4 bases and J 5 bases, with 10 bases left between them. The CDR3 loop is CASSSRENNSPLYF. Partial CDR3 DNA: TGTGCCAGCAGTTCCCGGGAAAATAATTCGCCCCTCTAC.

About this clone itself: These gene names are mouse names. The read stops 1 residue short of the end of the CDR3; the missing end is completed from the germline J gene. The J gene is TRBJ2-2, the V gene TRBV13-3; D remains unclear. Trimming removed 0 bases from V and 3 bases from J, with 3 bases in between. Per germline, CDR1 NNHDY and CDR2 SYVADS. The CDR3 sequence is 13 residues long. CDR3 DNA, as far as it was read: TGTGCCAGCAGTGATGAAGACACCGGGCAGCTCTAC. Encoded protein: CASSDEDTGQLY. The CDR3 in its entirety is CASSDEDTGQLYF.

Comment on this clone: Gene labels here are mouse ones. The CDR3 end is not reached by the read, which stops 1 residue before it; the germline J gene fills it in. The chain carries TRBV12-1 and TRBJ2-2; no clear D. Germline V gene sequence: CDR1 SGHSN, CDR2 HYEKVE. Trimming pared 0 bases from V and 10 bases from J, leaving 8 bases between. The CDR3 sequence is 12 residues long. CDR3 in amino acids: CASSLSDLQLYF. CDR3 DNA (partial): TGTGCCAGCTCTCTCTCAGACCTGCAGCTCTAC.

This clone was counted only a few times. Mouse germline and gene names are used. The read terminates 1 residue ahead of where the CDR3 ends, so the germline J gene completes it. J is TRBJ2-7 and V is TRBV2; weak D call: TRBD1 (6 bases). Germline V gene lookup returns CDR1 LGHNA and CDR2 YSYQKL. The CDR3 has 14 amino acids. The V end was cut by 4 bases, the J end by 0 bases, with 10 bases between. CDR3 DNA, as far as it was read: TGTGCCAGCAGCCTCGGACAGAGCTCCTATGAACAGTAC. Translation: CASSLGQSSYEQY. The full CDR3 protein reads CASSLGQSSYEQYF.

As to this clone: These gene names are mouse names. Read data end 1 residue before the CDR3 end; the end is taken from the germline J gene. The chain links TRBV3 to TRBJ1-2, with D possibly matching TRBD1 (5 bases). The CDR3 consists of 13 residues. The germline V and J ends were trimmed by 2 bases and 2 bases, with 6 bases remaining between them. Germline V gene lookup returns CDR1 SNHLY and CDR2 FYNGKV (reference sequence). CDR3 loop: CASSLRGNSDYTF. The CDR3 DNA, read in part, is TGTGCCAGCAGCTTACGGGGGAACTCCGACTACACC.

Concerning this clone itself: The listed genes are named as in mouse. Coverage ceases 1 residue before the CDR3 finishes, and the germline J gene fills in the end. The chain is built from TRBV15 and TRBJ2-2, with 12 bases that match TRBD2. CDR3 length equals 15 residues. Germline CDR1 SGHND, CDR2 FRSKSL. V lost 6 bases and J lost 2; bases outside the gene matches: 1. The CDR3 bases that were read are TGTGCCAGCAGAGGGACTGGGGGGAACACCGGGCAGCTCTAC. The encoded protein is CASRGTGGNTGQLY. In full, the CDR3 is CASRGTGGNTGQLYF.

Comments on this clone: Mouse germline and gene names are used. The read ends 1 residue early relative to the CDR3; the germline J gene fills the gap. The chain recombines TRBV15 with TRBJ2-4; D possibly matches TRBD1 or TRBD2 (5 bases each). This CDR3 region has 11 residues. The germline CDR1 and CDR2 sequences are SGHND and FRSKSL. Trimming removed 3 bases at V and 8 bases at J, with 6 bases between. CDR3 loop: CASSFGATLYF. The CDR3 bases that were read are TGTGCCAGCAGTTTCGGGGCCACCTTGTAC. Based on the CDR3 plus reference TRBV15 and TRBJ2-4, the full variable domain is DAGVTQTPRHEVAEKGQTIILKCEPVSGHNDLFWYRQTKIQGLELLSYFRSKSLMEDGGAFKDRFKAEMLNSSFSTLKIQPTEPKDSAVYLCASSFGATLYFGAGTRLSVL.

Regarding this clone: Mouse gene names apply. The missing CDR3 end, 1 residue past where the read stops, is filled in from the germline J gene. J is TRBJ2-4 and V is TRBV15, with D perhaps matching TRBD1 (5 bases). The CDR3 loop spans 12 amino acids. The V and J ends lost 5 bases and 8 bases respectively, with 11 bases between them. Looked up from germline, CDR1 is SGHND and CDR2 is FRSKSL. The CDR3 sequence: CASSPERGTLYF. The CDR3 bases that were read are TGTGCCAGCAGTCCTGAGAGGGGCACCTTGTAC.

A note on this clone: Mouse names are used for the genes. The CDR3 extends 1 residue past the end of the read, so its final part is completed from the germline J gene. This chain uses TRBV3 with TRBJ2-5; maybe TRBD1 (6 bases). V dropped 5 bases and J dropped 1 base, with 10 bases sitting between them. The germline V gene has CDR1 SNHLY and CDR2 FYNGKV (reference sequence). The CDR3 has 14 residues. CDR3: CASSPGTYQDTQYF. Partial CDR3 DNA: TGTGCCAGCAGCCCCGGGACATACCAAGACACCCAGTAC. Full variable domain (outside the CDR3, taken from reference TRBV3 and TRBJ2-5): GPKVLQIPSHQIIDMGQMVTLNCDPVSNHLYFYWYKQILGQQMEFLVNFYNGKVMEKSKLFKDQFSVERPDGSYFTLKIQPTALEDSAVYFCASSPGTYQDTQYFGPGTRLLVL.